This T cell receptor beta chain was sequenced during a study of OX40 agonist ivuxolimab in advanced cancers. In this sample, this clone turned up once. The CDR3 is made up of 16 amino acids. V trimming: 1 base; J trimming: 2 bases; junction bases outside the gene matches: 8. The germline gives CDR1 GTSNPN, CDR2 SVGIG (reference sequence). Libraries were prepared by immunoSEQ multiplex PCR; TCRdb keeps only in-frame clonotypes and omits some of them. The table includes around 75,000 clones, about 90% detected once. This sequence originates from an adult with an advanced solid tumor such as melanoma, head and neck, liver or kidney cancer. The sample was CD4+ or CD8+ T cells sorted from blood, taken in a trial of the OX40 agonist ivuxolimab. The J gene is TRBJ2-3, the V gene TRBV30; 8 bases align to TRBD2. CDR3 protein: CAWSGSTSGSTDTQYF. CDR3 nucleotide sequence: TGTGCCTGGAGTGGCAGCACTAGCGGTTCCACAGATACGCAGTATTTT. The variable domain in full, completed from reference TRBV30 and TRBJ2-3, reads SQTIHQWPATLVQPVGSPLSLECTVEGTSNPNLYWYRQAAGRGLQLLFYSVGIGQISSEVPQNLSASRPQDRQFILSSKKLLLSDSGFYLCAWSGSTSGSTDTQYFGPGTRLTVL.